Following are 8 T cell receptor beta chains from one sample sequenced in a study of graft-versus-host responses after intestinal transplantation. Measured with immunoSEQ multiplex PCR; TCRdb has only the in-frame clones, and not every one. Altogether about 81,000 clones are present, around 93% being singletons, with the ten largest covering about 0.34%. Their target antigens are unknown. The specimen comprised unstimulated CD4+ T cells sorted from spleen or lymph node cells, sampled before transplant. These receptors were obtained from a human donor who was the organ donor for an intestinal transplant.

The V and J genes are TRBV6-6 and TRBJ2-1; 8 bases align to TRBD2. This CDR3 has 16 amino acids. Germline V gene data show CDR1 as MNHNY and CDR2 as SVGAGI (reference sequence). Germline trimming cut 0 bases from V and 2 bases from J; bases unmatched to any gene: 3. For the CDR3, the DNA is TGTGCCAGCAGTTACTCCAGCGGGAGCGCCTACAATGAGCAGTTCTTC. It codes for CASSYSSGSAYNEQFF.

The V and J genes are TRBV29-1 and TRBJ2-1; TRBD2 aligns across 11 bases. The V gene's germline CDR1 is SQVTM and CDR2 ANQGSEA. The CDR3 has 14 amino acids. J lost 8 bases, V lost 6 bases, and 9 bases had no gene match. DNA of the CDR3: TGCAGCGTAGGGACTAGCGGATTTTCCCATGAGCAGTTCTTC. This translates into CSVGTSGFSHEQFF.

J is TRBJ2-7 and V is TRBV4-1; 11 nucleotides line up with TRBD2. Germline V gene sequence: CDR1 MGHRA, CDR2 YSYEKL. J gave up 1 base and V 2 bases, and 7 bases lay outside the gene matches. The CDR3 has 17 amino acids. CDR3 region: CASSQQGLAGGSYEQYF. CDR3 DNA sequence: TGCGCCAGCAGCCAACAAGGACTAGCGGGCGGATCCTACGAGCAGTACTTC.

The chain links TRBV18 to TRBJ1-4; perhaps TRBD1 as D (5 bases). Trimming removed 2 bases at V and 8 bases at J, with 18 bases between. Germline lookup yields CDR1 KGHSH and CDR2 LQKENI. The CDR3 sequence is 16 residues long. CDR3 region: CASSPTIGASREKLFF. The CDR3, as DNA: TGTGCCAGCTCACCAACTATAGGGGCGTCAAGGGAAAAACTGTTTTTT.

The genes are TRBV9 and TRBJ2-7; D is possibly TRBD1 (6 bases). The CDR3 is made up of 14 amino acids. The V gene's germline CDR1 is SGDLS and CDR2 YYNGEE. Trimming pared 3 bases from V and 0 bases from J, leaving 10 bases between. The CDR3 here is CASSATDSSYEQYF. The CDR3 nucleotides are TGTGCCAGCAGCGCCACGGACAGCTCCTACGAGCAGTACTTC.

A single count supports this clone. This rearrangement joins TRBV5-4 to TRBJ2-7; the D gene is possibly TRBD2 (7 bases). V was shortened by 2 bases and J by 5 bases, with 14 bases between the two germline ends. This CDR3 has 14 residues. Germline CDR1 and CDR2: SGHNT and YYREEE (reference sequence). CDR3 DNA sequence: TGTGCCAGCAGCTTTCGGGGGGCGAACAACGAGCAGTACTTC. It yields the protein CASSFRGANNEQYF.

The rearrangement links TRBV5-6 to TRBJ1-1, with D tentatively TRBD1 (6 bases). Germline V lookup: CDR1 SGHDT, CDR2 YYEEEE. V dropped 4 bases and J dropped 6 bases, with 10 bases sitting between them. This CDR3 spans 12 amino acids. The CDR3 reads CASSPDRSEAFF. DNA for the CDR3: TGTGCCAGCAGCCCAGACAGGTCTGAAGCTTTCTTT.

This sequence joins TRBV28 and TRBJ2-7; D is possibly TRBD1 (5 bases). The germline V gene encodes CDR1 MDHEN and CDR2 SYDVKM. V lost 2 bases and J lost 10, with 18 bases in between. This CDR3 contains 14 residues. The CDR3 sequence: CASSLQGYLHEQYF. CDR3 DNA: TGTGCCAGCAGTTTACAGGGCTATTTACATGAACAGTACTTC.